This T cell receptor beta chain is drawn from a study of blood T cells in healthy people across ages. General study points: Naive CD4+ cells and diversity were both higher in long-lived donors than in aged donors. When one million T cells were used, diversity estimates were thought to be underestimates. Reliance upon unsorted PBMCs precluded definitive naive versus antigen-experienced comparison.

In regard to this clonotype: Its antigen is still unknown.

Then a second PCR, running roughly 7 to 12 cycles, was carried out with a sample-barcoded 5' primer and a J-beta primer mix. TCRdb called the 5' RACE reads again in MiXCR, with one record for every CDR3 protein. The data show 700,000 to 900,000 distinct CDR3 sequences, about 48% seen once. In germline, CDR1 is MNHNS, CDR2 SASEGT. The CDR3 contains 13 residues. Trimming shortened V by 8 bases and J by 5 bases, and 15 bases separated the two germline ends. The TCR comes from a man aged 80 or over in good health. The genes are TRBV6-1 and TRBJ1-1; D is possibly TRBD1 (6 bases). The sample was blood. Written as DNA, the CDR3 is TGTGCCAGCGCGAAACAGGGTGGGACTGAAGCTTTCTTT. It yields the protein CASAKQGGTEAFF.